This T cell receptor beta chain was documented in a study of CD8 T cell repertoires and HIV-1 epitope variants. Study as a whole: Tested: three Gag epitope families, Nef HW9 and YT9. IL-2, IL-7 and IL-15 were added on days 3 and 7 of approximately 11-day cultures.

The CDR3 sequence is 14 residues long. The germline gives CDR1 SGHVS, CDR2 FNYEAQ. V lost 4 bases to trimming and J lost 4 bases; unmatched junction nucleotides: 7. This clone was found a few times. Its antigen is unknown. TCRdb's table, derived via immunoSEQ multiplex PCR, lists solely in-frame clones and lacks some. Among over 5,000 clones listed, 64% were seen once. The chain joins TRBV7-6 to TRBJ2-7; 7 bases are shared with TRBD2. The material sequenced was cultured CD8+ T cells derived from PBMCs. The source is a male donor with HIV. DNA for the CDR3: TGTGCCAGCAGCTCCCTAGCGGAAGATTACGAGCAGTACTTC. It is translated as CASSSLAEDYEQYF.